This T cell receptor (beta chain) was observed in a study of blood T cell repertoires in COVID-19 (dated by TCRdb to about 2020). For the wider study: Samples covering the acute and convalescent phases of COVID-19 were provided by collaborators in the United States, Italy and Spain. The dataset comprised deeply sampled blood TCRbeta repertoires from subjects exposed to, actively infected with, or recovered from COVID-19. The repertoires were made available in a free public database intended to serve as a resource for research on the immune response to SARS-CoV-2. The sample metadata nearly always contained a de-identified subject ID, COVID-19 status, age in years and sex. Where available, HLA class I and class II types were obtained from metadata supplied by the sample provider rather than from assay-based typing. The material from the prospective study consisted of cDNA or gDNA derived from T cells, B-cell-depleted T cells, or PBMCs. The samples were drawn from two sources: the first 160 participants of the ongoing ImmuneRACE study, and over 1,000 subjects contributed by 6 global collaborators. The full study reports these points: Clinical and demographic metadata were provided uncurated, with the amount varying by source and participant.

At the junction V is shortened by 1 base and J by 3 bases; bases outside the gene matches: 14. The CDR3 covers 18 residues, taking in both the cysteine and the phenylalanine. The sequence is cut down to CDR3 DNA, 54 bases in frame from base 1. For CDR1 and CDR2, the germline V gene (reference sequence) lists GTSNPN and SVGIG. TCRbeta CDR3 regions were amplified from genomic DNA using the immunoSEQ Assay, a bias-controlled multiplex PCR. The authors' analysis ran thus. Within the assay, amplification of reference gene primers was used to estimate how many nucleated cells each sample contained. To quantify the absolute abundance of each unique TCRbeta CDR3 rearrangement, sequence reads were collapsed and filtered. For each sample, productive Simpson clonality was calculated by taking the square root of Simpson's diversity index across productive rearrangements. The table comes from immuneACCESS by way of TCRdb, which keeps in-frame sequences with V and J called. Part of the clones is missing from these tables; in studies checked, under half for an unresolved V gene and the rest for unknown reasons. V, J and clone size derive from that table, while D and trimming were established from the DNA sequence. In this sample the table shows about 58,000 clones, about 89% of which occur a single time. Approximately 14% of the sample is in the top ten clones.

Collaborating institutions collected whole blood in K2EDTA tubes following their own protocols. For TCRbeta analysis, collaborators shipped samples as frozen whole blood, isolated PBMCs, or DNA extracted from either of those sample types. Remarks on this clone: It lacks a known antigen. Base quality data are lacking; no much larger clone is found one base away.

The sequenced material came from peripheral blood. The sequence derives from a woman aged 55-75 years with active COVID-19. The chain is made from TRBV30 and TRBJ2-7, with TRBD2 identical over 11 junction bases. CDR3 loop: CAWSGGSGGALGFYEQYF. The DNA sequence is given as TGTGCCTGGAGTGGAGGTAGCGGGGGGGCACTAGGCTTCTACGAGCAGTACTTC.